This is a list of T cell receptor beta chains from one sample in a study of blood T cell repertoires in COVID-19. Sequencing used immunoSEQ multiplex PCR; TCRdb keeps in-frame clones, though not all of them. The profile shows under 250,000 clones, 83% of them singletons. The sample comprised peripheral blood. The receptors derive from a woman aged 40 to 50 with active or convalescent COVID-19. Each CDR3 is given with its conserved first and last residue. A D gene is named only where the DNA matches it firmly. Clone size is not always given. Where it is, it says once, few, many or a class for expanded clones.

CASSSQGGQGLYEQYF	TGTGCCAGCAGCTCTCAGGGAGGACAGGGTCTTTACGAGCAGTACTTC	TRBJ2-7	TRBD1	TRBV11-2	-
CASSYRQALNTEAFF	TGTGCCAGCAGTTACAGACAGGCCCTGAACACTGAAGCTTTCTTT	TRBJ1-1	-	TRBV6-6	-
CASSVGLGGEKLFF	TGTGCCAGCAGCGTAGGTCTAGGGGGTGAAAAACTGTTTTTT	TRBJ1-4	-	TRBV9	-
CASSPGTVNTGELFF	TGTGCCAGCAGCCCTGGGACAGTAAACACCGGGGAGCTGTTTTTT	TRBJ2-2	TRBD1	TRBV11-3	-
CASSQTSAADTQYF	TGTGCCAGCAGCCAAACTAGCGCGGCGGATACGCAGTATTTT	TRBJ2-3	TRBD2	TRBV3-1/TRBV3-2	-
CASSAYHTTNEKLFF	TGTGCCAGTAGTGCATACCACACAACTAATGAAAAACTGTTTTTT	TRBJ1-4	-	TRBV19	-
CASSYSLASPYGYTF	TGTGCCAGCAGTTACTCGTTGGCATCCCCCTATGGCTACACCTTC	TRBJ1-2	-	TRBV6-5	-
CASSQDLRGEAFF	TGCGCCAGCAGCCAAGATCTCCGGGGAGAAGCTTTCTTT	TRBJ1-1	-	TRBV4-3	once
CAWSGTVYEQFF	TGTGCCTGGAGCGGGACAGTCTATGAGCAGTTCTTC	TRBJ2-1	TRBD1	TRBV30	-
CASSPFRDRTYEQYF	TGTGCCAGCAGCCCATTCCGGGACAGGACCTACGAGCAGTACTTC	TRBJ2-7	TRBD1	TRBV7-3	-
CASSPNRGGETQYF	TGTGCCAGCAGTCCGAACAGGGGGGGAGAGACCCAGTACTTC	TRBJ2-5	-	TRBV27	-
CASSSIRREKYNEQFF	TGTGCCAGCAGCTCTATTAGGCGGGAGAAATACAATGAGCAGTTCTTC	TRBJ2-1	TRBD2	TRBV7-6	-
CASAREADTEAFF	TGTGCCAGCGCCCGGGAGGCTGACACTGAAGCTTTCTTT	TRBJ1-1	-	TRBV6-5	-
CASSLGGAGTGVYGYTF	TGTGCCAGCAGCTTAGGTGGAGCGGGGACAGGGGTCTATGGCTACACCTTC	TRBJ1-2	TRBD1	TRBV11-3	-
CATSRVPSGEQYF	TGTGCCACCAGCAGAGTTCCCTCAGGCGAGCAGTACTTC	TRBJ2-7	-	TRBV15	-
CASREHYTGYFGCHEQYF	TGTGCCAGCAGAGAACACTACACCGGGTATTTTGGGTGCCACGAGCAGTACTTC	TRBJ2-7	-	TRBV6-4	-
CASSLTRTSGGSGYNEQFF	TGTGCCAGCAGTTTAACCCGGACTAGCGGGGGGTCGGGCTACAATGAGCAGTTCTTC	TRBJ2-1	TRBD2	TRBV27	once
CASTSTGGGSAEAFF	TGTGCCAGCACCTCTACAGGGGGCGGAAGCGCTGAAGCTTTCTTT	TRBJ1-1	TRBD1	TRBV6-5	-
CASSGPGGALETQYF	TGTGCCAGCAGCGGTCCGGGGGGGGCTCTTGAGACCCAGTACTTC	TRBJ2-5	TRBD2	TRBV5-6	-
CASSFAGTPNQPQHF	TGTGCCAGCAGCTTCGCCGGGACACCTAATCAGCCCCAGCATTTT	TRBJ1-5	-	TRBV7-9	-
CASSPQRAGGGYTF	TGTGCCAGCAGTCCCCAAAGAGCAGGTGGGGGCTACACCTTC	TRBJ1-2	-	TRBV27	-
CASRRTVEAFF	TGTGCCAGCAGGCGGACAGTTGAAGCTTTCTTT	TRBJ1-1	-	TRBV28	-
CASTPSGANVLTF	TGTGCCAGCACCCCATCTGGGGCCAACGTCCTGACTTTC	TRBJ2-6	-	TRBV7-2	-
CASRTGTLSYNEQFF	TGTGCCAGCAGGACCGGGACTCTCTCCTACAATGAGCAGTTCTTC	TRBJ2-1	-	TRBV6-5	-
CATSDNRASGVSTDTQYF	TGTGCCACCAGTGATAATCGCGCTAGCGGGGTGAGCACAGATACGCAGTATTTT	TRBJ2-3	TRBD2	TRBV24-1	once